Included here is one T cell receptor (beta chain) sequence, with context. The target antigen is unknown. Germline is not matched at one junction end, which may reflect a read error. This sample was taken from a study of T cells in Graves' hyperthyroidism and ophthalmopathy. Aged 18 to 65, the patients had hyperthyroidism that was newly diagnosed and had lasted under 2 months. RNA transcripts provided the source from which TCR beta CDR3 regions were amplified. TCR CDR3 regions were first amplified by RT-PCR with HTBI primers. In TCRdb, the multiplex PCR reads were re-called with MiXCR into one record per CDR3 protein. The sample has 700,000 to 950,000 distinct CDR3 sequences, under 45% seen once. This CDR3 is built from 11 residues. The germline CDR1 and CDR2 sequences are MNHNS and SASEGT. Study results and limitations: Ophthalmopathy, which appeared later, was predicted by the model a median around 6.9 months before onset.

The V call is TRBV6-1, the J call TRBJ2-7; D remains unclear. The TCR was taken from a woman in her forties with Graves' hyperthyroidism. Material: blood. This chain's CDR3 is CVSSGHYEQYF. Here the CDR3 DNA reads TGTGTCAGCAGTGGGCACTACGAGCAGTACTTC.